The rows below give T cell receptor beta chains drawn from one sample of a study of blood T cell repertoires in COVID-19. Sequenced by immunoSEQ multiplex PCR; TCRdb stores in-frame clones only, minus some. The sample yields approximately 140,000 clones, more than 70% seen once. The sequenced sample was peripheral blood. Receptor source: a man aged 55-75 years with active or convalescent COVID-19. CDR3s include the opening cysteine and the closing phenylalanine or tryptophan.

14	TRBV7-9	CASSREGIIGGYTF
15	TRBV7-9	CASSPGGQFGYEQYF
14	TRBV9	CASSQGVSSYGYTF
15	TRBV7-9	CASSLGASGNNEQFF
15	TRBV7-2	CASSLGPGDSDTQYF
15	TRBV28	CASSLSQGGNQPQHF
15	TRBV4-1	CASSRGGNQAGELFF
14	TRBV5-3	CARSDTGTGYEQYF
14	TRBV4-3	CASSQAGVTDTQYF
16	TRBV19	CASSIGQALGTDTQYF
16	TRBV19	CASSPYDRGNYNEQFF
11	TRBV12-3/TRBV12-4	CASLNTGELFF
14	TRBV4-2	CASSDNSFTDEQYF
12	TRBV3-1/TRBV3-2	CASSQTDQPQHF
15	TRBV4-2	CASSQAGTGVDGYTF
14	TRBV3-1/TRBV3-2	CASSQSVRGNEQFF
14	TRBV20-1	CSASLRTTGGELFF
14	TRBV24-1	CATSPSGNTGELFF
17	TRBV27	CASSLSPVAGEGGEQYF